This paragraph covers one T cell receptor beta chain sequence. Its matching antigen is unknown. The sample is drawn from a study of OX40 agonist ivuxolimab in advanced cancers. Study in general: An anti-OX40 (CD134) antibody with agonistic activity, ivuxolimab, was administered to patients.

Study-level findings and limits: Within 6 weeks, CD4+ and CD8+ blood T cells expanded clonally at 0.1 to 3.0 mg/kg. Near-lowest levels of clonal expansion characterized partial responders at 0.1-3.0 mg/kg.

Assay: immunoSEQ multiplex PCR; the TCRdb copy retains only in-frame clones and omits some. The table records 15,000 to 25,000 clones, under 70% of them present only once. Deletions cut 6 bases from V and 0 bases from J, with 12 bases between. The CDR3 length is 14 residues. Germline assignment: CDR1 MDHEN and CDR2 SYDVKM. Sampling of blood occurred at baseline, cycle 4 day 1, and cycle 7 day 1. The chain uses TRBV28 and TRBJ2-7; perhaps TRBD1 as D (6 bases). The TCR comes from an adult with an advanced solid tumor such as melanoma, head and neck, liver or kidney cancer. This sample comprised CD4+ or CD8+ T cells sorted from blood, obtained in a trial of the OX40 agonist ivuxolimab. CDR3 sequence: CASRTTGNSYEQYF. CDR3 coding DNA: TGTGCCAGCAGAACCACAGGGAACTCCTACGAGCAGTACTTC.